The entry that follows covers one T cell receptor beta chain sequence. Antigen specificity is unknown. The data are from a study of beta chain features in type 1 diabetes. Looking at the study overall: Investigators examined roughly 99,000,000 sorted cells across all samples. Regarding the study as a whole: All four CD4+ subsets from Type 1 diabetes patients carried moderately but significantly shorter TCRB CDR3s.

Every isolated RNA sample was fully reverse transcribed, so sequencing captured expressed TCRB transcripts. This table comes from immunoSEQ multiplex PCR, and its TCRdb copy is limited to in-frame clones, with some not included. The profile covers around 690,000 clones, with approximately 13% appearing a single time and more than 0.09% taken by the ten largest. What was sequenced was naive CD4+ T cells from blood. The TCR was taken from a man aged 25 to 40 with type 1 diabetes.

The DNA of the CDR3 is TGTGCCAGCAGTGCCCGACAGGGGATGGAGACCCAGTACTTC. Translating gives CASSARQGMETQYF. The chain uses TRBV2 and TRBJ2-5; 8 bases align to TRBD1. Germline CDR1 SNHLY, CDR2 FYNNEI. This CDR3 contains 14 residues. The junction had 6 bases not matched to a gene; V was cut back by 4 bases and J by 5 bases.